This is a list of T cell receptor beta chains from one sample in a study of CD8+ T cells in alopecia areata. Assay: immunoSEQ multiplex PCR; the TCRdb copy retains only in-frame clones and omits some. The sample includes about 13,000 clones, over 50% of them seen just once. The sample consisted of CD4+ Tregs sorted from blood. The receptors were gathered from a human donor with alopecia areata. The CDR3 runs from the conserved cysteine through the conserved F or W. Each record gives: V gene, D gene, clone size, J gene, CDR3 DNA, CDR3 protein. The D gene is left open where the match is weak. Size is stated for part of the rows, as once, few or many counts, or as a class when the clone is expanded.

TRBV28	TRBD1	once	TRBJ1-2	TGTGCCAGCAGAACCAAGACAGGGCATGGCTACACCTTC	CASRTKTGHGYTF
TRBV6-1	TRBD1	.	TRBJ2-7	TGTGCCAGCAGCGAAGCCGGGACAGGGTCTCTTGAGCAGTACTTC	CASSEAGTGSLEQYF
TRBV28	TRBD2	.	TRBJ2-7	TGTGCCAGCAGTTTGGGGACGATGGGACTAGCGGGAGGAGACTACGAGCAGTACTTC	CASSLGTMGLAGGDYEQYF
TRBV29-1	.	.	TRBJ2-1	TGCAGCGTCGCTAACGGGGGCTGGGAGCAGTTCTTC	CSVANGGWEQFF
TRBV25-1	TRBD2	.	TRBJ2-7	TGTGCCAGCAGTGGGTGGGCTCGACTAGCGGGAGCTAGCGAGCAGTACTTC	CASSGWARLAGASEQYF
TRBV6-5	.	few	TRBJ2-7	TGTGCCAGCAGACCCGGTAGGGACTCCTACGAGCAGTACTTC	CASRPGRDSYEQYF
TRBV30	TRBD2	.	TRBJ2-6	TGTGCCTGGAGAAATAGACTAGCGGGAGAGGAGGTCTCTGGGGCCAACGTCCTGACTTTC	CAWRNRLAGEEVSGANVLTF
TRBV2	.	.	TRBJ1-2	TGTGCCAGCAGAGGTTCGGGGAAATTCTATGGCTACACCTTC	CASRGSGKFYGYTF
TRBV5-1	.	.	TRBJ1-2	TGCGCCAGCAGCTTGGCACAGCATGGCTACACCTTC	CASSLAQHGYTF
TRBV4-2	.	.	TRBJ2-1	TGTGCCAGCAGCCAAGTAGGAGCCTACAATGAGCAGTTCTTC	CASSQVGAYNEQFF
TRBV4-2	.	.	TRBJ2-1	TGTGCCAGCAGCCAACGGGACTCTTACAATGAGCAGTTCTTC	CASSQRDSYNEQFF
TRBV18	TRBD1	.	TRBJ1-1	TGTGCCAGCTCAGCCGGGACAGGGGGCCGCGGAGCTTTCTTT	CASSAGTGGRGAFF
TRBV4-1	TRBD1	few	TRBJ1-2	TGCGCCAGCAGCTCCCGGGACAGGGGCTATGGCTACACCTTC	CASSSRDRGYGYTF
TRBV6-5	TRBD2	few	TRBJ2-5	TGTGCCAGCAGGAGCGGGATAAATTGGCAAGAGACCCAGTACTTC	CASRSGINWQETQYF
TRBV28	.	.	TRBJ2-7	TGTGCCAGCAGTTCTCGCTATAAACTAGAGACCCCCTACGAGCAGTACTTC	CASSSRYKLETPYEQYF
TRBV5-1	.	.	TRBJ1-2	TGCGCCAGCACCGACAGGCCGAATGGCTACACCTTC	CASTDRPNGYTF
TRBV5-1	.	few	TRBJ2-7	TGCGCCAGCAGCTACAACCGGGACGGACCTTACAAGCAGTACTTC	CASSYNRDGPYKQYF
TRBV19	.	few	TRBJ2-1	TGTGCCAGTAGTATAGAAGGGACCTACAATGAGCAGTTCTTC	CASSIEGTYNEQFF
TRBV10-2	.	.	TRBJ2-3	TGCGCCAGCAGCAGAGGGACAGATACGCAGTATTTT	CASSRGTDTQYF
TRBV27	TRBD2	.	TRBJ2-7	TGTGCCAGCTCAATAGGGCGGGAGTCCACCTACGAGCAGTACTTC	CASSIGRESTYEQYF
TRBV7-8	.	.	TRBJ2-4	TGTGCCAGCAGCTTTAGAAAAATTCCAGAATCGGCCAAAAACATTCAGTACTTC	CASSFRKIPESAKNIQYF
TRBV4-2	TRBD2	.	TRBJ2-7	TGTGCCAGCAGCCATCGAACCACCGGGACTAGCGGGAGGGCATACGAGCAGTACTTC	CASSHRTTGTSGRAYEQYF
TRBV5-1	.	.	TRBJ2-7	TGCGCCAGCAGCTCAGACGGACGGGTCTACGAGCAGTACTTC	CASSSDGRVYEQYF
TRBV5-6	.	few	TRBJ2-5	TGTGCCAGCAGCTTGCCGCGAGGGGCAGGGCTGGGAGAGACCCAGTACTTC	CASSLPRGAGLGETQYF
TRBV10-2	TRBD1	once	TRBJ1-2	TGCGCCAGCAGTGCTGACAGGGGGCATAGAGATGGCTACACCTTC	CASSADRGHRDGYTF
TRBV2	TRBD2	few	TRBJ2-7	TGTGCCAGCCATTTAACTAGCGGGGCGGACCTCTCCTACGAGCAGTACTTC	CASHLTSGADLSYEQYF
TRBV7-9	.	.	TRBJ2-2	TGTGCCAGCAGCCTCCGGGTTACCGGGGAGCTGTTTTTT	CASSLRVTGELFF
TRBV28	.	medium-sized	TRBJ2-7	TGTGCCAGCAGTTCCCTCTACGAGCAGTACTTC	CASSSLYEQYF
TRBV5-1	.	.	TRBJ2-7	TGCGCCAGCAGCTTGCTAAGGGACTACGAGCAGTACTTC	CASSLLRDYEQYF
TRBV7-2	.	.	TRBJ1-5	TGTGCCATCTCACCCTGGGGGAATAGCAATCAGCCCCAGCATTTT	CAISPWGNSNQPQHF
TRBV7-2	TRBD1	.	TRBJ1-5	TGTGCCAGCAGCTCACAGGGGGGCAATCAGCCCCAGCATTTT	CASSSQGGNQPQHF
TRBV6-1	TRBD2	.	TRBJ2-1	TGTGCCAGCGTAGCGGGAGGGCCTTACAATGAGCAGTTCTTC	CASVAGGPYNEQFF
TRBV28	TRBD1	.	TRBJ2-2	TGTGCCAGCAAAGATCCAAACACCCCAGAACAGGGGATAACCGGGGAGCTGTTTTTT	CASKDPNTPEQGITGELFF
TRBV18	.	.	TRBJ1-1	TGTGCCAGCTCAAAGCGTCTGAACACTGAAGCTTTCTTT	CASSKRLNTEAFF
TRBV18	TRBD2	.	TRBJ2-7	TGTGCCAGCTCACTTAGCGGGAGGGCCTACGAGCAGTACTTC	CASSLSGRAYEQYF
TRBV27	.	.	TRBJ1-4	TGTGCCACCTCGGACCTGCGGGGAGAAAAACTGTTTTTT	CATSDLRGEKLFF
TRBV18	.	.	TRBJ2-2	TGTGCCAGCTCGCAGACCGTCGCGAACACCGGGGAGCTGTTTTTT	CASSQTVANTGELFF
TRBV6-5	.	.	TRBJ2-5	TGTGCCAGCAGTGGGGCGGGAGAGACCCAGTACTTC	CASSGAGETQYF
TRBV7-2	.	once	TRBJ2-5	TGTGCCAGCAGCCCAACCGGCGGGGGCTGGGAGACCCAGTACTTC	CASSPTGGGWETQYF
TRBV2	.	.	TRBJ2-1	TGTGCCAGCAAAAACCGCGGGTGGCAGTTCTTC	CASKNRGWQFF
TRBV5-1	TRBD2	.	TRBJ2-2	TGCGCCAGCAGCCCCCTAGCGGGAGTGGGGACCGGGGAGCTGTTTTTT	CASSPLAGVGTGELFF